The sequence of this T cell receptor (beta chain) was determined in a study of T cells in Graves' hyperthyroidism and ophthalmopathy. In this sample, this clonotype turned up many times. Researchers took RNA transcripts and amplified the TCR beta CDR3 regions from them. HTBI primers were employed in a first-round RT-PCR of the TCR CDR3. TCRdb passed the multiplex PCR reads through MiXCR, listing each CDR3 protein once. Here the sample spans fewer than 350,000 distinct CDR3 sequences, roughly an eighth being singletons. V shed 6 bases and J 5 bases; nucleotides not matched to a gene: 12. The CDR3 is 16 amino acids.

Material for sequencing was blood. This TCR was recovered from a woman aged 40-49 years with Graves' hyperthyroidism. This chain connects TRBV12-3 or TRBV12-4 to TRBJ2-2, with TRBD2 matching over 7 bases. The CDR3 loop reads CASSRQGPAGTGELFF. The CDR3 nucleotides are TGTGCCAGCAGCAGGCAGGGCCCAGCGGGGACCGGGGAGCTGTTTTTT.